This TCR beta chain emerged from a study of T cells in Graves' hyperthyroidism and ophthalmopathy. Whole-study results and caveats: Blood held most thyroid clonotypes expanded above 0.001 frequency.

Amplification targeted TCR beta CDR3 regions from RNA transcripts. The HTBI set primed first-round TCR CDR3 RT-PCR. TCRdb passed the multiplex PCR reads through MiXCR, listing each CDR3 protein once. The table lists 300,000 to 450,000 distinct CDR3 sequences, approximately 18% of them singletons, with 30% to 35% in the top ten. This clonotype was observed many times. Its target is unknown. The V gene lost 4 bases and the J gene lost 4 bases, with 11 bases spanning the gap. This CDR3 is built from 13 residues. Germline V lookup: CDR1 SEHNR, CDR2 FQNEAQ (reference sequence). The study based diagnoses on clinical symptoms, serum thyroxine and TRAb, thyroid ultrasound and orbital computed tomography. Preceding any ophthalmopathy symptoms, the blood sample dates from first hyperthyroidism diagnosis.

Sample: blood. This clonotype was obtained from a woman in her thirties with Graves' hyperthyroidism that later progressed to Graves' ophthalmopathy. The chain combines TRBV7-9 with TRBJ2-7; no clear D. The CDR3 here is CASSSREEYEQYF. In DNA form, the CDR3 reads TGTGCCAGCAGCTCCCGAGAGGAGTACGAGCAGTACTTC.